This TCR beta chain is from a study of shared clonotypes between healthy human individuals. For the study at large: Each donor contributed plates that comprised three CD4 naive, three CD4 memory, two CD8 naive and one CD8 memory. Study conclusions and caveats: Across a few donors, naive CD4 shared about 5%, naive CD8 more than 3%, memory CD4 more than 2%, memory CD8 0.4% to 0.5%.

Germline V lookup: CDR1 SGHRS, CDR2 YFSETQ. V dropped 4 bases and J dropped 5; count of bases not matched to a gene: 19. The CDR3 loop spans 18 amino acids. Sequencing was performed with immunoSEQ multiplex PCR; in TCRdb, only in-frame clones are kept and a portion is missing. The repertoire includes 2.3 million or so clones, about 92% of them detected once, and about 0.39% sits in the top ten. Concerning this clone: Its antigen is unknown.

This receptor was taken from a man aged 18 to 30 in good health. Some clones in this sample may be carry-over from other donors' samples. The sample was naive CD4+ T cells from PBMCs. Stated subset: CD45RA+ positively selected. The J gene is TRBJ2-5, the V gene TRBV5-1, with 8 bases fitting TRBD1. The CDR3 DNA reads TGCGCCAGCAGCCCCCCCCAGACAGGGGTTTTAGTTGGTGAGACCCAGTACTTC. The encoded protein is CASSPPQTGVLVGETQYF.